The subject of this entry is one T cell receptor (beta chain). Its recognized antigen is unknown. Base qualities are missing; no much larger clone stands one base away. The sample comes from a study of blood T cell repertoires in COVID-19 (dated by TCRdb to about 2020). In the study overall: Samples from collaborators originated in the United States, Italy and Spain and spanned both the acute and convalescent phases of COVID-19. The material from the prospective study consisted of cDNA or gDNA derived from T cells, B-cell-depleted T cells, or PBMCs. HLA class I and class II types, where available, came from metadata supplied by the sample provider rather than from assay-based typing. Subjects who had been exposed to COVID-19, were actively infected with it, or had recovered from it provided the deeply sampled blood TCRbeta repertoires that made up the dataset. Nearly every sample came with metadata listing a de-identified subject ID, COVID-19 status, age in years and sex. Samples came from the ongoing ImmuneRACE study (first 160 participants) plus 1,254 subjects from 6 global collaborators. The repertoires were made available in a free public database intended to serve as a resource for research on the immune response to SARS-CoV-2.

Per the germline V gene (reference sequence), LNHDA is the CDR1 and SQIVND is the CDR2. For this chain, trimming is 7 bases at the V end and 4 bases at the J end, and the number of junction bases without a gene match is 14. The CDR3 contains 16 residues, cysteine and phenylalanine counted. Only CDR3 DNA is held: 48 bases, read in frame from base 1. The collaborating institutions used their own protocols to collect whole blood in K2EDTA tubes. Collaborator samples were shipped for TCRbeta analysis as frozen whole blood, isolated PBMCs, or DNA extracted from either sample type. Paper-wide results and their limitations: How much clinical and demographic metadata was included differed by source and by participant, and the metadata was provided uncurated.

TCRbeta CDR3 regions were amplified from genomic DNA using the immunoSEQ Assay, a bias-controlled multiplex PCR. Processing in the source paper ran as follows. The number of nucleated cells in each sample was estimated by amplification of reference gene primers within the assay. To quantify the absolute abundance of each unique TCRbeta CDR3 rearrangement, sequence reads were collapsed and filtered. For each sample, productive Simpson clonality was calculated by taking the square root of Simpson's diversity index across productive rearrangements. This is the immuneACCESS table as TCRdb keeps it, with only in-frame sequences that have V and J called. A part of the clones is gone; compared with another copy, unresolved V genes explain less than half, and the rest is unexplained. V and J calls and clone size are given by that table; D and trimming were obtained from the DNA. The sample records 150,000 or so clones, 65% to 90% of which are singletons. Roughly 8.9% of the sample comes from the top ten.

The receptor comes from a woman in her forties or fifties with acute or convalescent COVID-19. Sequencing was carried out using peripheral blood. The rearranged segments are TRBV19 and TRBJ1-1; TRBD1 fits 8 bases in the junction. The nucleotide sequence is given as TGTGCCAGTATCCGGAGCAGGGGGCTCGGGAGCACTGAAGCTTTCTTT. Its protein is CASIRSRGLGSTEAFF.